This is a list of T cell receptor beta chains from one sample in a study of shared clonotypes between healthy human individuals. Sequenced by immunoSEQ multiplex PCR; TCRdb stores in-frame clones only, minus some. The sample lists about 600,000 clones, roughly 95% occurring once. The sequencing sample was made of naive CD8+ T cells sorted from blood. These receptor sequences come from a woman under 40 in good health. CDR3s include the opening cysteine and the closing phenylalanine or tryptophan. D genes are given only for firm matches.

J gene	D gene	V gene	CDR3 protein
TRBJ1-1	TRBD1	TRBV6-5	CASSSPTGVNTEAFF
TRBJ1-2	-	TRBV27	CASSKRGPNYGYTF
TRBJ1-6	-	TRBV28	CASRTPLHF
TRBJ2-7	-	TRBV27	CASSSGLESYEQYF
TRBJ2-5	-	TRBV5-6	CASSLAGMETQYF
TRBJ2-5	-	TRBV28	CATTRGYQETQYF
TRBJ2-2	TRBD1	TRBV6-6	CASSQQGPGELFF
TRBJ2-7	-	TRBV7-9	CASSPPLGREIYYEQYF
TRBJ2-1	-	TRBV7-6	CASSLSKRGSYNEQFF
TRBJ1-1	-	TRBV12-5	CASGLWGANTEAFF
TRBJ1-5	-	TRBV4-1	CASSPGRQGNQPQHF
TRBJ1-1	TRBD1	TRBV4-1	CASSQEGTGGGTEAFF
TRBJ1-2	-	TRBV9	CASSGWEGNYGYTF
TRBJ2-7	-	TRBV19	CASQWNAGLSYEQYF
TRBJ2-7	-	TRBV4-1	CASSQEGVMTGDYEQYF
TRBJ1-4	-	TRBV6-4	CASSDSFAAVPTNEKLFF
TRBJ1-1	TRBD1	TRBV5-4	CASSLGTGGVNTEAFF
TRBJ1-5	-	TRBV4-2	CASSQEIDQPQHF
TRBJ2-1	TRBD2	TRBV6-6	CASSGTSGSYNEQFF
TRBJ1-2	-	TRBV5-1	CASSLEFSGVDYGYTF